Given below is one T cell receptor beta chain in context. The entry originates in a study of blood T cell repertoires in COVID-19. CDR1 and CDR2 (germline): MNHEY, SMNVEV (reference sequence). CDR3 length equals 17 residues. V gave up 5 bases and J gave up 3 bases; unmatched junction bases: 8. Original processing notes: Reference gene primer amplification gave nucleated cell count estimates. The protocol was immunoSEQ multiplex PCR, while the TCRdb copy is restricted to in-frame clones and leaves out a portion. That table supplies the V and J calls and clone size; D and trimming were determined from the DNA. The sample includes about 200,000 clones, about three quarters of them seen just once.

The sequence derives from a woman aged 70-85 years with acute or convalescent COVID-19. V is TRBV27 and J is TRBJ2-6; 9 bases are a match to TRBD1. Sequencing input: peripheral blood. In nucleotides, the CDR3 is TGTGCCAGCAGTCCCCGGGACAGGGCTCTTGGGGCCAACGTCCTGACTTTC. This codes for CASSPRDRALGANVLTF.